This passage covers 2 T cell receptor beta chains from one sample sequenced in a study of post-analysis software for immune sequencing data (dated by TCRdb to the mid-2010s). Which antigens these TCRs recognize remains unknown. What the study reported, not specific to this receptor: Patients showed significantly higher frequencies than controls for five TRBV segments, among them TRBV5-6, TRBV5-1 and TRBV20-1.

The protocol used for the library was PCR. Data came from an Illumina HiSeq 2500. Unique molecular identifiers were incorporated into TCR beta cDNA libraries to reduce PCR and sequencing biases. TCRdb's own reprocessing of the public reads used fastp at Q25 and MiXCR and kept productive beta chains. Each record represents a unique CDR3 protein, reported with the most common genes and DNA among its rows. A total of around 500,000 distinct CDR3 sequences appear in this sample, approximately 34% of them only once. The leading ten clones occupy 5% to 6% of the sample. The sequenced material came from blood. These receptors originate from a girl between 2 and 17 years old with multiple sclerosis.

V usage is TRBV12-3 or TRBV12-4 and J usage is TRBJ2-1; 10 positions agree with TRBD2. This CDR3 has 15 residues. The V segment lost 1 base and the J segment 10 bases; nucleotides outside the gene matches: 7. The CDR3: CASSLVAGGRVEQFF. CDR3 nucleotide sequence: TGTGCCAGCAGTTTAGTAGCGGGGGGACGAGTCGAGCAGTTCTTC.

V and J are TRBV25-1 and TRBJ1-3, with D hard to call. The CDR3 has 17 amino acids. CDR1 and CDR2 from the germline V gene are MGHDK and SYGVNS. Trimming cost V 1 base and J 4 bases, with 17 bases left between them. This CDR3 reads CASSELAGGLGGNTIYF. CDR3 nucleotides: TGTGCCAGCAGTGAATTAGCTGGAGGTCTGGGCGGAAACACCATATATTTT. The variable domain in full, completed from reference TRBV25-1 and TRBJ1-3, reads EADIYQTPRYLVIGTGKKITLECSQTMGHDKMYWYQQDPGMELHLIHYSYGVNSTEKGDLSSESTVSRIRTEHFPLTLESARPSHTSQYLCASSELAGGLGGNTIYFGEGSWLTVV.